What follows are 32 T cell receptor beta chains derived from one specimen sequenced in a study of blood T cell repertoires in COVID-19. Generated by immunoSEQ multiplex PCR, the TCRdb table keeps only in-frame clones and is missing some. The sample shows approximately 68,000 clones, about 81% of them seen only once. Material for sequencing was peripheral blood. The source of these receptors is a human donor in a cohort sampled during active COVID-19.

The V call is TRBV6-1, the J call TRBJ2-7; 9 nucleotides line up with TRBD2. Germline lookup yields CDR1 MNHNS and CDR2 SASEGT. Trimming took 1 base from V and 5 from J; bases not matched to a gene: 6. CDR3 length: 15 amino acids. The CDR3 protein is CASSEGEAGGNEQYF. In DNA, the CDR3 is TGTGCCAGCAGTGAAGGGGAAGCGGGAGGAAACGAGCAGTACTTC.

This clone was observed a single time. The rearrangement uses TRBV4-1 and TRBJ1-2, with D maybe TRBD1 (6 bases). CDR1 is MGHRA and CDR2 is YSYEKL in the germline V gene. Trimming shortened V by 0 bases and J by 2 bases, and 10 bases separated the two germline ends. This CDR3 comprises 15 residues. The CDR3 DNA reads TGCGCCAGCAGCCAAGAAAGGACAGAGAACTATGGCTACACCTTC. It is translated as CASSQERTENYGYTF.

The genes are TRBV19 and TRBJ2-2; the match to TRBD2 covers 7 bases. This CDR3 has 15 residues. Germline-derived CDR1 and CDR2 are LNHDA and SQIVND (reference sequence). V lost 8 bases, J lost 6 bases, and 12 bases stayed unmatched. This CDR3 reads CASDGGRSGSGELFF. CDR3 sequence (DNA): TGTGCCAGTGACGGGGGGAGAAGTGGTTCCGGGGAGCTGTTTTTT.

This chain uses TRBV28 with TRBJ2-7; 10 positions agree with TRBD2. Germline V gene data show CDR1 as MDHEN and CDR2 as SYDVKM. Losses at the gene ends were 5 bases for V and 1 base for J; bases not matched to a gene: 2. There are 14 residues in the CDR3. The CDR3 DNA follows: TGTGCCAGCAGTCCAGCGGGAGGGTCCTACGAGCAGTACTTC. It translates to CASSPAGGSYEQYF.

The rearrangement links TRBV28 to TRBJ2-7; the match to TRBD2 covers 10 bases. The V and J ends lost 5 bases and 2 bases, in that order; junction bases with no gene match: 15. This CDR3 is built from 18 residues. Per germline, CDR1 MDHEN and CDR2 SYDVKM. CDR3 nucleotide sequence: TGTGCCAGCAGTCTATTGCCAGCGGGAGGGCCAGGGGCCTACGAGCAGTACTTC. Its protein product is CASSLLPAGGPGAYEQYF. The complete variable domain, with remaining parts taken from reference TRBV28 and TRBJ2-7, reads DVKVTQSSRYLVKRTGEKVFLECVQDMDHENMFWYRQDPGLGLRLIYFSYDVKMKEKGDIPEGYSVSREKKERFSLILESASTNQTSMYLCASSLLPAGGPGAYEQYFGPGTRLTVT.

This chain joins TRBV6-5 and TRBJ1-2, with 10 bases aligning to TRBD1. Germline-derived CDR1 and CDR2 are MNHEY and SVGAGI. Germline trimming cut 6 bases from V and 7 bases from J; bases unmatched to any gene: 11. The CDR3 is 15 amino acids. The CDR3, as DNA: TGTGCCAGCAGGAACGACAGGGGGCGACGGGGTGGCTACACCTTC. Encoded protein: CASRNDRGRRGGYTF.

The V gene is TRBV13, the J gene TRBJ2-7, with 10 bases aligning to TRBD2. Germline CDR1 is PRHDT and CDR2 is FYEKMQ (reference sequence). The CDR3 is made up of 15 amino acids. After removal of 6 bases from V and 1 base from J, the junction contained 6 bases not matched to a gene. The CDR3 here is CASRRLAGGSYEQYF. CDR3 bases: TGTGCCAGCAGGAGGTTAGCGGGAGGATCCTACGAGCAGTACTTC.

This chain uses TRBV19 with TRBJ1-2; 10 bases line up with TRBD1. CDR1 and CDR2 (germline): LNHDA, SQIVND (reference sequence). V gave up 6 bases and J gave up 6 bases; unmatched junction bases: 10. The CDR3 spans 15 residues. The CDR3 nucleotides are TGTGCCAGTAGCCTAGGACGGGGACAGGGGAATGGCTACACCTTC. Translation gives CASSLGRGQGNGYTF.

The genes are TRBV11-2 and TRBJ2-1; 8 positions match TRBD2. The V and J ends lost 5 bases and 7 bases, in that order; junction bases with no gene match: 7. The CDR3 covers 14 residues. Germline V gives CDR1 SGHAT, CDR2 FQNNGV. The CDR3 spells CASSLSGSGNEQFF. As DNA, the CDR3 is TGTGCCAGCAGCCTGAGCGGGAGTGGGAATGAGCAGTTCTTC.

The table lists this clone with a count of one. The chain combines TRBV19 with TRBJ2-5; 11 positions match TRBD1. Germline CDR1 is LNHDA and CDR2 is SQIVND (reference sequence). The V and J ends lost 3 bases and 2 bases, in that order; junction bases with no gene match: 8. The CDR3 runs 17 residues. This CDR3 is CASSMTPGTGGQETQYF. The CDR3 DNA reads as TGTGCCAGTAGTATGACCCCAGGGACAGGGGGGCAAGAGACCCAGTACTTC.

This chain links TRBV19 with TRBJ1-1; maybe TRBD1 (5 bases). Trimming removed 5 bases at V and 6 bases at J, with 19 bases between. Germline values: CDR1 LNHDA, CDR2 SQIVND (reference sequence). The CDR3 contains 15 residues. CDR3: CASSPGGTVRSEAFF. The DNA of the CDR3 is TGTGCCAGTAGTCCCGGGGGGACTGTTCGCTCTGAAGCTTTCTTT.

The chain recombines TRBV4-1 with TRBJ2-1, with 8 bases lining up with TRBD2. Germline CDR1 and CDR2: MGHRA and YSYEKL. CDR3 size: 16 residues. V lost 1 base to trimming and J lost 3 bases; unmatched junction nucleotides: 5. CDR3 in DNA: TGCGCCAGCAGCCAAGCGGTTAGCGGGAACTACAATGAGCAGTTCTTC. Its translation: CASSQAVSGNYNEQFF.

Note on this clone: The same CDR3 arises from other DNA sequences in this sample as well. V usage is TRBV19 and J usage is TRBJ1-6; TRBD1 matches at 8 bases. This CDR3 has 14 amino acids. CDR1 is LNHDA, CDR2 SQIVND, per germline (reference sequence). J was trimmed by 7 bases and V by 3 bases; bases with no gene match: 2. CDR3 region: CASSIGTGNSPLHF. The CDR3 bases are TGTGCCAGTAGTATCGGGACAGGAAATTCACCCCTCCACTTT.

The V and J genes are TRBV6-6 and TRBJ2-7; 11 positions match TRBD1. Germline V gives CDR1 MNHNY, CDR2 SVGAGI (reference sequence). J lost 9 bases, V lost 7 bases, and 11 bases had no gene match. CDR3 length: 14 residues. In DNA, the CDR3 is TGTGCCAGCACCTACGGGACAGGGGGTACAGGGCAGTACTTC. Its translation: CASTYGTGGTGQYF.

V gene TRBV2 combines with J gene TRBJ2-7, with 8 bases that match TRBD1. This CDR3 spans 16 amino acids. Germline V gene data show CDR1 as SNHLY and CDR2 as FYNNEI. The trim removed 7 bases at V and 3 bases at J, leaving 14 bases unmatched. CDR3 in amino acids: CASTRQNYRGVYEQYF. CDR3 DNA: TGTGCCAGCACACGCCAAAACTACAGGGGGGTCTACGAGCAGTACTTC.

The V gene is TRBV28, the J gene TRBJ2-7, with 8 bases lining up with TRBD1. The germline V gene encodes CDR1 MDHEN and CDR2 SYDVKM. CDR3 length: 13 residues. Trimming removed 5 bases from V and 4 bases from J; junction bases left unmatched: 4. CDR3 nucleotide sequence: TGTGCCAGCAGTCGAAGGACAGGGTACGAGCAGTACTTC. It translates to CASSRRTGYEQYF.

This chain's CDR3 is CASSLQRTGGEQYF. DNA for the CDR3: TGTGCCAGCAGCTTACAACGGACAGGGGGCGAGCAGTACTTC. This sequence joins TRBV7-2 and TRBJ2-7, with 10 nucleotides matching TRBD1. The length of the CDR3 is 14 residues. J was trimmed by 6 bases and V by 2 bases; bases with no gene match: 4. Germline V gene data show CDR1 as SGHTA and CDR2 as FQGNSA.

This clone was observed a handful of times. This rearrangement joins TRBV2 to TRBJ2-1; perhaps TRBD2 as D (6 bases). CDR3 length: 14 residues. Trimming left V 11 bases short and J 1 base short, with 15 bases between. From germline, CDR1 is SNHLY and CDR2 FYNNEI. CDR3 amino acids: CAGLADVSYNEQFF. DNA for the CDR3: TGTGCCGGATTAGCGGACGTATCCTACAATGAGCAGTTCTTC.

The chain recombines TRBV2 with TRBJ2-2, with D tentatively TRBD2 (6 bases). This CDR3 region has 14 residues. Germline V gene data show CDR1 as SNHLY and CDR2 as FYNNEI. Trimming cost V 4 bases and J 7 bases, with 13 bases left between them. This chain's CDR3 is CASSALGSVGELFF. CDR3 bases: TGTGCCAGCAGTGCTCTCGGGAGCGTCGGGGAGCTGTTTTTT.

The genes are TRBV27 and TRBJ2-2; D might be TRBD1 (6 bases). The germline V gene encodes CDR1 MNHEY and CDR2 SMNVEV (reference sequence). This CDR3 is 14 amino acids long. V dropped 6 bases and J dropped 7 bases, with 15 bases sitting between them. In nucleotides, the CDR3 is TGTGCCAGCAGAACCCACAGGGCGAGCGGGGAGCTGTTTTTT. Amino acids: CASRTHRASGELFF.

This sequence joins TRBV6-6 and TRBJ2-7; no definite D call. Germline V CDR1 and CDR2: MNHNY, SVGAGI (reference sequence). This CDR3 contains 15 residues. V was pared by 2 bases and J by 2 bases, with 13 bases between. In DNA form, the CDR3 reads TGTGCCAGCAGTTACGGGCTACCTGTAGCCTACGAGCAGTACTTC. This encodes CASSYGLPVAYEQYF.

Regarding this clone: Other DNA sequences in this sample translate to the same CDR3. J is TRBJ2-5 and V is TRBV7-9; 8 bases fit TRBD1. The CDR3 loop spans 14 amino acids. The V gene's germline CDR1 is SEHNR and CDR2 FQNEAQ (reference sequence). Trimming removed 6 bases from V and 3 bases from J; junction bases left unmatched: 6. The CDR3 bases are TGTGCCAGCAGTCCGGGACAGGTAAAAGAGACCCAGTACTTC. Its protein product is CASSPGQVKETQYF.

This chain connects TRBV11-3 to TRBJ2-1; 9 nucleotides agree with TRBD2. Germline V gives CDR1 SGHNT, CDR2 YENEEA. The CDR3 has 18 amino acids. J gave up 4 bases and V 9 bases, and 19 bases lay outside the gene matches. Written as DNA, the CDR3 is TGTGCCAGAAACCGGGACCTTATTAGCGGGAGATCTTACAATGAGCAGTTCTTC. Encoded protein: CARNRDLISGRSYNEQFF.

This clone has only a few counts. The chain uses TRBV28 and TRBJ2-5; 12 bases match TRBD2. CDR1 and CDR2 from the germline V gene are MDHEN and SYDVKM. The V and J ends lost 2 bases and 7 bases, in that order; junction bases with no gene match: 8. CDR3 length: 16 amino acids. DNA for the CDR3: TGTGCCAGCAGTTTACTGACTAGCGGGAGCGGGGGGACCCAGTACTTC. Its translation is CASSLLTSGSGGTQYF.

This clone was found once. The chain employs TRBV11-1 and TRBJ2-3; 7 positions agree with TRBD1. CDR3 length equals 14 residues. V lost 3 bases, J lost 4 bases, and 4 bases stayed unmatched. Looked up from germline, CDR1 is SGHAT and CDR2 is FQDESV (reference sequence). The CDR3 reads CASSFEGAADTQYF. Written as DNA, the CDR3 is TGTGCCAGCAGCTTTGAGGGGGCCGCAGATACGCAGTATTTT. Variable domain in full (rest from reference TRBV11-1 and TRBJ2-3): EAEVAQSPRYKITEKSQAVAFWCDPISGHATLYWYRQILGQGPELLVQFQDESVVDDSQLPKDRFSAERLKGVDSTLKIQPAELGDSAMYLCASSFEGAADTQYFGPGTRLTVL.

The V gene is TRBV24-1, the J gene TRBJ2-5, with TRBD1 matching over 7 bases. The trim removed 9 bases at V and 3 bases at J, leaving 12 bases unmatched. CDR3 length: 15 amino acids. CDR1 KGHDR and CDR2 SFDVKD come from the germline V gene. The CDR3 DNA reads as TGTGCCACCGCCCAACGACAGGGATCGGAAGAGACCCAGTACTTC. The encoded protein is CATAQRQGSEETQYF.

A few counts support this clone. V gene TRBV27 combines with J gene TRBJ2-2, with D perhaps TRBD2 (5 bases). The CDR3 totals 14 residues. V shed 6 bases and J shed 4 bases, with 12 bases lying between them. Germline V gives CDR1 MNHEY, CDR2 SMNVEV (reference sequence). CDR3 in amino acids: CASRRGTTTGELFF. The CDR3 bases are TGTGCCAGCAGACGGGGAACGACCACCGGGGAGCTGTTTTTT.

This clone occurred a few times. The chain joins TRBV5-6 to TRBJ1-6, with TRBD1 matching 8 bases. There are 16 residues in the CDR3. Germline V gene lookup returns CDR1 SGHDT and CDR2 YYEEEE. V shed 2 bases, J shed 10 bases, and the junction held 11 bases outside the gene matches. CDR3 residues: CASSLYAGGGGSPLHF. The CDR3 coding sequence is TGTGCCAGCAGCTTATACGCAGGGGGCGGCGGATCACCCCTCCACTTT.

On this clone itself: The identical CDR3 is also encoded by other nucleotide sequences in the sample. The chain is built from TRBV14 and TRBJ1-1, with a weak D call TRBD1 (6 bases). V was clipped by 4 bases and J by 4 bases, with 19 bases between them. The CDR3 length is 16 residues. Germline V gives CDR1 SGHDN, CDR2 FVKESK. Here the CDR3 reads CASSREGGEGRTEAFF. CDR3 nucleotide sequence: TGTGCCAGCAGCCGAGAGGGGGGGGAGGGGCGCACTGAAGCTTTCTTT.

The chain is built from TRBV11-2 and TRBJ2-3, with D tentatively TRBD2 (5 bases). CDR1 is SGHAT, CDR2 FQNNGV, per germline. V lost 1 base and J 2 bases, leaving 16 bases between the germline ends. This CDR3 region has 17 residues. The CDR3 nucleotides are TGTGCCAGCAGCTTAGCAGGCGGTCGGGGATACACAGATACGCAGTATTTT. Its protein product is CASSLAGGRGYTDTQYF.

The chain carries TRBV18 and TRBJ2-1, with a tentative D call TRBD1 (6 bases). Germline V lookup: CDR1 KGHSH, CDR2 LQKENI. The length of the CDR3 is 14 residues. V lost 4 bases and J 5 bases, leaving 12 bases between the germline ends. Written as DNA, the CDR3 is TGTGCCAGCTCACTCCAGGGGAGAAACAATGAGCAGTTCTTC. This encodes CASSLQGRNNEQFF.

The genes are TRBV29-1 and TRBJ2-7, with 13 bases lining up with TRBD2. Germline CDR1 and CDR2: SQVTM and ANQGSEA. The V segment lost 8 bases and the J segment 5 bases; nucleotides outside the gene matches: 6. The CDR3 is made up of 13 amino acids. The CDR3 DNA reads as TGCAGCCCCGACGGGACTAGCGGGAACGAGCAGTACTTC. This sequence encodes CSPDGTSGNEQYF.